The sample holds a few counts of the clone carrying this T cell receptor beta chain. Its specificity is not known. Here immunoSEQ multiplex PCR was the method, and the copy in TCRdb shows in-frame clones only, minus some. This table has over 150,000 clones, around 96% appearing once. The data are from a study of cytomegalovirus exposure and HLA in healthy donors. The wider study: The 100 to 150 validation repertoires, a later analysis reported, used the same platform as the roughly 650 repertoires from the first cohort. Study results and limitations: A few CMV-associated chains proved CMV antigen-specific in vitro. Per published reports, the classifier diagnosed cytomegalovirus status with high specificity and sensitivity. The investigators catalogued 150 or so TCR beta chains as cytomegalovirus-associated.

There are 13 residues in the CDR3. In germline, CDR1 is ENHRY, CDR2 SYGVKD. Trimming at V came to 8 bases and at J to 0 bases, leaving 1 base not matched to a gene. The sequence derives from a young woman in good health and CMV-seronegative. Sequencing was carried out using PBMCs. J is TRBJ1-5 and V is TRBV10-3, with 7 bases identical to TRBD1. CDR3 in amino acids: CAIGTDSNQPQHF. As DNA, the CDR3 is TGTGCCATCGGGACAGATAGCAATCAGCCCCAGCATTTT.